This TCR beta chain was recovered during a study of blood T cell repertoires in COVID-19 (TCRdb year 2020). Background for the entire study: Samples from collaborators originated in the United States, Italy and Spain and spanned both the acute and convalescent phases of COVID-19. The material from the prospective study consisted of cDNA or gDNA derived from T cells, B-cell-depleted T cells, or PBMCs. The dataset comprised deeply sampled blood TCRbeta repertoires from subjects exposed to, actively infected with, or recovered from COVID-19. The repertoires were made available in a free public database intended to serve as a resource for research on the immune response to SARS-CoV-2. The samples were drawn from two sources: the first 160 participants of the ongoing ImmuneRACE study, and 950 to 1,500 subjects contributed by 6 global collaborators. Sample metadata almost always included a de-identified subject ID, COVID-19 status, age in years and sex. Where available, HLA class I and class II types were obtained from metadata supplied by the sample provider rather than from assay-based typing. Results and caveats for the whole study, not just this receptor: The amount of clinical and demographic metadata varied by source and participant and was provided uncurated.

The immunoSEQ Assay, a bias-controlled multiplex PCR, was used to amplify TCRbeta CDR3 regions from genomic DNA. Per the original workflow: Within the assay, amplification of reference gene primers was used to estimate how many nucleated cells each sample contained. To quantify the absolute abundance of each unique TCRbeta CDR3 rearrangement, sequence reads were collapsed and filtered. For each sample, productive Simpson clonality was calculated by taking the square root of Simpson's diversity index across productive rearrangements. TCRdb holds this immuneACCESS table with in-frame rearrangements only. Some clones are missing; in checked studies, unresolved V genes explain under half, and the rest has no known cause. That table furnishes V, J and clone size, whereas the DNA furnished D and trimming. The sample table contains about 160,000 clones; only one count was recorded for roughly 89% of them. The top ten clonotypes cover around 4% of the sample.

V is trimmed back by 7 bases and J by 1 base, and the junction contains 6 bases that no gene match accounts for. The germline V gene supplies CDR1 MNHEY and CDR2 SVGAGI. The CDR3 measures 15 amino acids from cysteine to phenylalanine. Kept here is only the CDR3 DNA, which spans 45 bases and is read in frame from base 1. Only one count was recorded for this clone. Its antigen remains unidentified. Per-nucleotide qualities are absent, and no much larger clonotype sits a single base away. Samples from volunteer blood donors who had recovered from COVID-19 were contributed by a second Seattle source. The collaborating institutions used their own protocols to collect whole blood in K2EDTA tubes. Collaborator samples were shipped for TCRbeta analysis as frozen whole blood, isolated PBMCs, or DNA extracted from either sample type.

The chain uses TRBV6-5 and TRBJ2-2; a stretch of 7 junction bases matches TRBD1. Sequencing input: peripheral blood. The receptor was isolated from a woman aged 60-75 years who had recovered from COVID-19. CDR3 loop: CASKDRSRNTGELFF. The DNA sequence reads TGTGCCAGCAAGGACAGGAGCCGGAACACCGGGGAGCTGTTTTTT.